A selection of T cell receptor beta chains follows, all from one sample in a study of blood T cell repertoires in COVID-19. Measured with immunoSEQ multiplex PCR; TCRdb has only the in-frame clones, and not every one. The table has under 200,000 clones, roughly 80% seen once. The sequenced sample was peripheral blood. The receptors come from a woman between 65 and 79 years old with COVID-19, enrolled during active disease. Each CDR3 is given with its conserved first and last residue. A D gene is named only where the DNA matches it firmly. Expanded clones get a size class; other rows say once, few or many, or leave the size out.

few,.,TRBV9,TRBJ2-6,TGTGCCAGCAGCGTTGCGGGCTTCCGCGCTGGGGCCAACGTCCTGACTTTC,CASSVAGFRAGANVLTF
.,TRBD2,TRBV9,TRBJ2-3,TGTGCCAGCACCCCTACTAGCGGGGGCGAGGCAGATACGCAGTATTTT,CASTPTSGGEADTQYF
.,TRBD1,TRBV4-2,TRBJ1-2,TGTGCCAGCAGCCAACGGACAGGGGGCGGTAGAGGCTACACCTTC,CASSQRTGGGRGYTF
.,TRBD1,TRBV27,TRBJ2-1,TGTGCCAGTACAGGGGGTTTCTACAATGAGCAGTTCTTC,CASTGGFYNEQFF
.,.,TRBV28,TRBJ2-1,TGTGCCAGCAGTTCCCCCCTCCAGGCCAGTCAGGGCCATGAGCAGTTCTTC,CASSSPLQASQGHEQFF
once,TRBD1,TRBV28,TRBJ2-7,TGTGCCAGCAGACCGACAGGGGTCGTGAGGGAGTACTTC,CASRPTGVVREYF
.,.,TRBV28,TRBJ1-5,TGTGCCAGCACTGGGGCCGCCGGTGGTCGGCCCCAGCATTTT,CASTGAAGGRPQHF
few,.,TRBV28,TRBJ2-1,TGTGCCATCCACCTGGGCGGGGGCGGAAATGAGCAGTTCTTC,CAIHLGGGGNEQFF
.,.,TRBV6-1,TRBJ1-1,TGTGCCAGCAGTGAAGTTTGGACAGCTGACACTGAAGCTTTCTTT,CASSEVWTADTEAFF
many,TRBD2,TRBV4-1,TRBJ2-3,TGCGCCAGCAGCCAAGAGTTCATGGGACTAGCGGGAGTTACAGATACGCAGTATTTT,CASSQEFMGLAGVTDTQYF
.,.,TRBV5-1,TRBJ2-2,TGCGCCAGCAGCTGGGAGGACTCTACAGGGGCCGGGGAGCTGTTTTTT,CASSWEDSTGAGELFF
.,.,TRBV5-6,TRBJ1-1,TGTGCCAGCAGCTTTCGGGGAGTAGGCACTGAAGCTTTCTTT,CASSFRGVGTEAFF
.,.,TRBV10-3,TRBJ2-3,TGTGCCTCCCACCGGGGGAGCGACACAGATACGCAGTATTTT,CASHRGSDTDTQYF
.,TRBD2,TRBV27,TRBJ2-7,TGTGCCAGCAGTTTATCGCGGGGGTGGGACGGGAGCTCCTACGAGCAGTACTTC,CASSLSRGWDGSSYEQYF
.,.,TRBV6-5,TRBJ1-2,TGTGCCAGCGAAGGGAACCAGAGGAGGGCAACTGGCTACACCTTC,CASEGNQRRATGYTF
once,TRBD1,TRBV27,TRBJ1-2,TGTGCCAGCAGTGCTACAGGGGAAGGCTATGGCTACACCTTC,CASSATGEGYGYTF
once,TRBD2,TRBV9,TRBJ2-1,TGTGCCAGCAGCGTAAGCGGGAGATACAATGAGCAGTTCTTC,CASSVSGRYNEQFF
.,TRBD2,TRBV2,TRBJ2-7,TGTGCCAGCAGTCCAGGGAGGGCCTACGAGCAGTACTTC,CASSPGRAYEQYF
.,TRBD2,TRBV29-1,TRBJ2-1,TGCAGCGTAAAACCGGGACTAGCTTACAATGAGCAGTTCTTC,CSVKPGLAYNEQFF
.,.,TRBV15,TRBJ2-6,TGTGCCACCAGCAGCAGGGGCGCCGGGGCCAACGTCCTGACTTTC,CATSSRGAGANVLTF
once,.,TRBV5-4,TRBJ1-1,TGTGCCAGCAGCTTCGACAGGAACACTGAAGCTTTCTTT,CASSFDRNTEAFF
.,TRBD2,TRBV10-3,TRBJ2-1,TGTGCCATCAGTGGATTCGGGGGGGGCTCGGTCAATGAGCAGTTCTTC,CAISGFGGGSVNEQFF
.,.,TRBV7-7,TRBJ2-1,TGTGCTAGCAGCCCCTGGGGAGCGGTGTCTGAGCAGTTCTTC,CASSPWGAVSEQFF
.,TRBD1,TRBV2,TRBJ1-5,TGTGCCAGCCAGAGATCTCAGACAGGGATCAGTCAGCCCCAGCATTTT,CASQRSQTGISQPQHF
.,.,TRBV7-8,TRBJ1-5,TGTGCCAGCAGCCTGGGGACATGGGGAGGCAATCAGCCCCAGCATTTT,CASSLGTWGGNQPQHF
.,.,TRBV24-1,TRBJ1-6,TGTGCCACCAGTGATTCCGGTTCACCCCTCCACTTT,CATSDSGSPLHF
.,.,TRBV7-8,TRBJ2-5,TGTGCCAGCAGCCTTGGACAGCAAGAGACCCAGTACTTC,CASSLGQQETQYF
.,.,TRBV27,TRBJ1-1,TGTGCCAGCAAAGCAGGGGCGAACACTGAAGCTTTCTTT,CASKAGANTEAFF
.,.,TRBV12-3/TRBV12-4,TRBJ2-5,TGTGCCAGCGCTGGTGGCAGGGGAGAGACCCAGTACTTC,CASAGGRGETQYF
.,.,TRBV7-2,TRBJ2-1,TGTGCCAGCAGCATTGGGGCCGGCGATGAGCAGTTCTTC,CASSIGAGDEQFF
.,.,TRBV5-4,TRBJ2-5,TGTGCCAGCAGCTTGAGGGGGTCCGAGACCCAGTACTTC,CASSLRGSETQYF
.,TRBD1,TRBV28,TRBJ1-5,TGTGCCAGCACCCACAGGGGACTCTCGTATCAGCCCCAGCATTTT,CASTHRGLSYQPQHF
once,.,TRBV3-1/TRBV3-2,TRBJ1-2,TGTGCCAGCAGCCAAGCACAGGGTGCAGTCTATGGCTACACCTTC,CASSQAQGAVYGYTF
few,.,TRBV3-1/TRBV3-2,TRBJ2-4,TGTGCCAGCAGCCTATATAGTAGCTTAGCCAAAAACATTCAGTACTTC,CASSLYSSLAKNIQYF
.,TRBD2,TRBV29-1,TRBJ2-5,TGCAGCCACTTGGGGGGGTTCCAAGAGACCCAGTACTTC,CSHLGGFQETQYF
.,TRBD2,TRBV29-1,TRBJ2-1,TGCAGCGTTGATAAATTTAGCGGGGTTTACAATGAGCAGTTCTTC,CSVDKFSGVYNEQFF
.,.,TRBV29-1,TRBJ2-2,TGCAGCGTTGGACAAGTGGGCACCGGGGAGCTGTTTTTT,CSVGQVGTGELFF
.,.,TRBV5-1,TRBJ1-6,TGCGCCAGCAGCTCCGCGGGGAAGAACCTCCACTTT,CASSSAGKNLHF
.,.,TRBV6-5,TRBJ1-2,TGTGCCAGCATGCTAAACTATGGCTACACCTTC,CASMLNYGYTF
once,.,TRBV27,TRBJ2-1,TGTGCCAGCAGTTTGGGACCCAGTCCACTAGCTACCTACAATGAGCAGTTCTTC,CASSLGPSPLATYNEQFF
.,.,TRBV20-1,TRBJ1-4,TGCAGTGCTAGTTCGGAGGCCGAAGAAAAACTGTTTTTT,CSASSEAEEKLFF
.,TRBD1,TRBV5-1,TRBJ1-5,TGCGCCAGCAGCTTAGGGCAGGGGGCTCAGCCCCAGCATTTT,CASSLGQGAQPQHF
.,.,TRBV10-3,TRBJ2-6,TGTGCCATCAGTGAGTCGAGGGAAGCTGGGGCCAACGTCCTGACTTTC,CAISESREAGANVLTF
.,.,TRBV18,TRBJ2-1,TGTGCCAGCTCACCGATTGCAGGGTCGCGGAATGAGCAGTTCTTC,CASSPIAGSRNEQFF
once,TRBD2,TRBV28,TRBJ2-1,TGTGCCAGCAGTTTTTCCTTGGACTTAGCTCTAGCGGGAGTCGGGTCCTACAATGAGCAGTTCTTC,CASSFSLDLALAGVGSYNEQFF
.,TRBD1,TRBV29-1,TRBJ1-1,TGCAGCGTTGTAGGGGGCAGGGTTGAAGCTTTCTTT,CSVVGGRVEAFF
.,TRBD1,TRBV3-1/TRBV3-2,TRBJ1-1,TGTGCCAGCAGCCTCAGGACAGGGGCGAACACTGAAGCTTTCTTT,CASSLRTGANTEAFF